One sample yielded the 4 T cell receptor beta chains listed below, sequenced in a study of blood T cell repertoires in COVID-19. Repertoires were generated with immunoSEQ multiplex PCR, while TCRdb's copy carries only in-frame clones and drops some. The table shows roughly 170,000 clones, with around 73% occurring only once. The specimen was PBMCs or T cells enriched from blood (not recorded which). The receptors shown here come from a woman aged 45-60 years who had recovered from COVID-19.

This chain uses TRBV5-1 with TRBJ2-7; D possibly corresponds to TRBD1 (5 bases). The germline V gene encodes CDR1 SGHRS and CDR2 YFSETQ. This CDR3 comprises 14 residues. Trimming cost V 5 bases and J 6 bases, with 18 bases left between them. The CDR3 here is CASRDQGVRIEQYF. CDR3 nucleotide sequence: TGCGCCAGCAGGGATCAGGGCGTACGGATCGAGCAGTACTTC. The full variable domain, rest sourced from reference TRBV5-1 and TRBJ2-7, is KAGVTQTPRYLIKTRGQQVTLSCSPISGHRSVSWYQQTPGQGLQFLFEYFSETQRNKGNFPGRFSGRQFSNSRSEMNVSTLELGDSALYLCASRDQGVRIEQYFGPGTRLTVT.

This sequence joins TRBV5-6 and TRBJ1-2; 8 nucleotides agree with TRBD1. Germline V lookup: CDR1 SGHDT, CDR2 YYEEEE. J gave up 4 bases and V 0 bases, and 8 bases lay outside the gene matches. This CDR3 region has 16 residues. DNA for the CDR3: TGTGCCAGCAGCTTGGACGGGGGCAGGGGGCTCTATGGCTACACCTTC. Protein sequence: CASSLDGGRGLYGYTF.

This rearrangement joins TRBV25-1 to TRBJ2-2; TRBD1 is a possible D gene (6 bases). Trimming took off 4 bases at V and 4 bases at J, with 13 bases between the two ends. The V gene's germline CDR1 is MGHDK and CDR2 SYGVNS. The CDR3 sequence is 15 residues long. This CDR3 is CASSVNRAVTGELFF. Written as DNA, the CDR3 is TGTGCCAGCAGTGTGAACAGGGCTGTCACCGGGGAGCTGTTTTTT. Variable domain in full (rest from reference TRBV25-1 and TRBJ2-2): EADIYQTPRYLVIGTGKKITLECSQTMGHDKMYWYQQDPGMELHLIHYSYGVNSTEKGDLSSESTVSRIRTEHFPLTLESARPSHTSQYLCASSVNRAVTGELFFGEGSRLTVL.

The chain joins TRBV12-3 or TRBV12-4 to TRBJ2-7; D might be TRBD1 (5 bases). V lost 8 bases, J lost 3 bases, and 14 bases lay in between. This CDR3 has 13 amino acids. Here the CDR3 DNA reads TGTGCCAGCCCCATTAGGGGTGGCTACGAGCAGTACTTC. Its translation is CASPIRGGYEQYF.